Included here is one TCR beta chain sequence, with context. No antigen is known for it. No much larger clone exists at a distance of one base, and base qualities are not known. The germline V gene specifies SGHTA as CDR1 and FQGNSA as CDR2. The CDR3 covers 13 residues, taking in both the cysteine and the valine. This entry keeps only the CDR3 DNA: 39 bases, framed from base 1. Compared with germline, V lacks 5 bases and J lacks 4 bases; bases without a gene match: 4. The sample belongs to a study of T cell repertoires in urothelial bladder cancer (dated by TCRdb to about 2019). Study-wide context: Of the approximately twelve resected lesions, three were clinically staged as cT0, three as cTa, three as cT1 and three as cT2 or greater. TCR repertoire clonality in bladder tumors was compared with TCR repertoire clonality in benign bladder inflammation. Roughly 13 resected bladder lesions, made up of urothelial carcinoma (UC+) and benign (UC-) specimens, were studied. A total of around 12 patients who had bladder lesions and were undergoing transurethral resection were prospectively identified. Results and caveats for the whole study, not just this receptor: Urothelial carcinoma specimens contained fewer T cells than benign specimens, with a median of around 6,000 versus 25,000. Median tumor infiltrating lymphocyte percentage was approximately 2% in carcinoma specimens and more than 9% in benign specimens. A single T-cell clone reached up to about 15% of infiltrating lymphocytes in carcinoma specimens, compared with roughly 2.1% in benign specimens.

The TCR beta chain CDR3 region was sequenced with the immunoSEQ assay. The original methods were these. For each specimen, T-cell fraction, clonal dominance and maximum TCR clone frequency were calculated. This is the immuneACCESS table as TCRdb keeps it, with only in-frame sequences that have V and J called. A part of the clones is gone; compared with another copy, unresolved V genes explain less than half, and the rest is unexplained. From that table come the V and J calls and clone size; the DNA was used to work out D and trimming. The sample data list about 13,000 clones, and 66% of these were observed just once. The ten most abundant clones make up approximately 8.9% of the sample. Bladder lesion specimens were obtained at transurethral resection and were stored at -80C. From bladder specimens obtained at transurethral resection, DNA was extracted.

The specimen sequenced was tumor-infiltrating cells from bladder cancer. This TCR was sampled from a human donor with urothelial carcinoma. The chain couples TRBV7-2 to TRBJ2-7; a stretch of 8 junction bases matches TRBD1. Here the CDR3 is given as CASSRDRRYEQYV. The nucleotide sequence is given as TGTGCCAGCAGCCGGGACAGGAGATACGAGCAGTACGTC.